This T cell receptor (beta chain) was sequenced in a study of blood T cell repertoires in COVID-19. Background on the study: T cells, B-cell-depleted T cells, or PBMCs provided the cDNA or gDNA that served as material.

The assay was immunoSEQ multiplex PCR, and TCRdb's table has in-frame clones only and misses some. The sample records 110,000 to 150,000 clones, roughly 88% being singletons. This clone was observed a single time. Participants spanned ages about 18 to 95 years and resided in around 25 US areas. In assigning cohorts, the study relied on participant-reported clinical history. Donors of Cohort 3 who recovered were those that had two negative PCRs, clearance, or symptom resolution. Germline CDR1 reads SGHTA; CDR2 reads FQGTGA. V was shortened by 4 bases and J by 5 bases, with 11 bases between the two germline ends. This CDR3 has 14 amino acids.

The source of this sequence is a middle-aged man who had recovered from COVID-19. Sample: PBMCs or T cells enriched from blood (not recorded which). The genes are TRBV7-3 and TRBJ2-2; unclear D gene. The DNA for the CDR3 is TGTGCCAGCAGCTCCTCTAGTTGGACCGGGGAGCTGTTTTTT. Translating it yields CASSSSSWTGELFF.